Here is one TCR beta chain with its context. The data were obtained in a study of blood T cell repertoires in COVID-19. Study-wide background: Samples came from the United States, Italy and Spain, spanning acute and convalescent COVID-19. PBMCs, B-cell-depleted T cells, or T cells provided the cDNA or gDNA that made up the material.

Per the study methods: Amplification of reference gene primers provided the estimated nucleated cell counts. Clones were sequenced by immunoSEQ multiplex PCR, and TCRdb holds only the in-frame ones, with some missing. V, J and clone size reflect that table, while D and trimming were determined from the DNA. The sample holds 200,000 to 250,000 clones; 65% to 90% are singletons and the top ten take about 4.1%. This CDR3 contains 15 residues. Trimming removed 1 base from V and 4 bases from J, with 14 bases in between. CDR1 is SGHTA and CDR2 is FQGNSA in the germline V gene. Those who participated ranged in age from about 18 to 89 years and resided in about two dozen US areas.

The sequence was collected from a woman aged 40 to 55 with acute COVID-19. The rearrangement joins TRBV7-2 to TRBJ2-7; D uncertain. Specimen: PBMCs or T cells enriched from blood (not recorded which). CDR3 nucleotides: TGTGCCAGCAGCTTAGGGCCATCAGTACCGTACGAGCAGTACTTC. Protein sequence: CASSLGPSVPYEQYF.